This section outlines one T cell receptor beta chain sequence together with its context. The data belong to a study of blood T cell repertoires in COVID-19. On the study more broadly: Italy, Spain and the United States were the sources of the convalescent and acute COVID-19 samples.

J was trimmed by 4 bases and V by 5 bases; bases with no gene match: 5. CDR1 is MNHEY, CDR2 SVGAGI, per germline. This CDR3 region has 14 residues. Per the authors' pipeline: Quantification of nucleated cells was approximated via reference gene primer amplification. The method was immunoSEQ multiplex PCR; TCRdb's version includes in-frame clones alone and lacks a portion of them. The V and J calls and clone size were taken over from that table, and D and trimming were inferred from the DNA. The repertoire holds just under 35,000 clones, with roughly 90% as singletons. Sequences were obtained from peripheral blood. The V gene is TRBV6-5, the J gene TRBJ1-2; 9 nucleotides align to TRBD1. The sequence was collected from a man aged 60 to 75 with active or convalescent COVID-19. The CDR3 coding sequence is TGTGCCAGCAGTACCGGACAGGGGAGCTATGGCTACACCTTC. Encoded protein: CASSTGQGSYGYTF.